This T cell receptor beta chain was sequenced during a study of cytomegalovirus exposure and HLA in healthy donors. Study overall: HLA-typed donors contributed 65 million to 95 million unique TCRs, which were held in an early data release.

Donors sampled were nominally healthy, though unrecorded immune exposures were likely. Study results and limitations: TCR beta V- and J-gene trimming was later associated with a missense DCLRE1C variant.

Of note for this clone: No antigen is known for it.

Germline V gene data show CDR1 as GTSNPN and CDR2 as SVGIG (reference sequence). The CDR3 runs 16 residues. V was cut by 0 bases and J by 2 bases, with 15 bases left in between. Researchers ran the PCR with 60 Vbeta and 13 Jbeta primers. Here immunoSEQ multiplex PCR was the method, and the copy in TCRdb shows in-frame clones only, minus some. The sample carries 84,000 or so clones, about 81% recorded once. This receptor was identified in a woman in her 50s in good health and CMV-seronegative. Material: PBMCs. The rearrangement links TRBV30 to TRBJ2-3; D perhaps matches TRBD2 (6 bases). The CDR3 sequence: CAWSVFNSGNTDTQYF. CDR3 nucleotide sequence: TGTGCCTGGAGTGTTTTTAATAGCGGAAACACAGATACGCAGTATTTT.